This T cell receptor beta chain stems from a study of cytomegalovirus exposure and HLA in healthy donors. The PCR contained 60 Vbeta and 13 Jbeta primers. Assay used: immunoSEQ multiplex PCR; TCRdb lists only in-frame clones, some missing. The table shows 180,000 or so clones, with about 59% occurring only once. General study findings and limits: TCR beta sequences reportedly predicted the HLA-A and HLA-B alleles of most subjects accurately.

V was clipped by 2 bases and J by 6 bases, with 9 bases between them. There are 13 residues in the CDR3. From germline, CDR1 is SGHRS and CDR2 YFSETQ. Notes on this clone: Its antigen is not known.

V and J are TRBV5-1 and TRBJ2-1; tentatively, D is TRBD1 (5 bases). The sequence was collected from a man aged 40-49 years in good health and CMV-seronegative. The source material was PBMCs. The CDR3 DNA is TGCGCCAGCAGCTTCGGTGGGGCCAATGAGCAGTTCTTC. Amino acids: CASSFGGANEQFF. Full variable domain (rest looked up from reference TRBV5-1 and TRBJ2-1): KAGVTQTPRYLIKTRGQQVTLSCSPISGHRSVSWYQQTPGQGLQFLFEYFSETQRNKGNFPGRFSGRQFSNSRSEMNVSTLELGDSALYLCASSFGGANEQFFGPGTRLTVL.